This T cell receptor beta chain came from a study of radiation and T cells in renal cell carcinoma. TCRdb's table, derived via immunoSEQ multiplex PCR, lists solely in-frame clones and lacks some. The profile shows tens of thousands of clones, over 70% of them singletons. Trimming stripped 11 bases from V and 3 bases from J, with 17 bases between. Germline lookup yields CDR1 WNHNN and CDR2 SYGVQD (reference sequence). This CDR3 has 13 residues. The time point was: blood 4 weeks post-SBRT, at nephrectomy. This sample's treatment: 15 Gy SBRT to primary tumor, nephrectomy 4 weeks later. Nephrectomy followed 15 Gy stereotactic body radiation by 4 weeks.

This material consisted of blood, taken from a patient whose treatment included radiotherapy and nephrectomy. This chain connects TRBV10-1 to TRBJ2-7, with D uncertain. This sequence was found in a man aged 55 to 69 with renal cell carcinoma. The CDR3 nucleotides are TGCGCCCCCAGGTCGCGCGCCCTCTACGAGCAGTACTTC. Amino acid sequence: CAPRSRALYEQYF.